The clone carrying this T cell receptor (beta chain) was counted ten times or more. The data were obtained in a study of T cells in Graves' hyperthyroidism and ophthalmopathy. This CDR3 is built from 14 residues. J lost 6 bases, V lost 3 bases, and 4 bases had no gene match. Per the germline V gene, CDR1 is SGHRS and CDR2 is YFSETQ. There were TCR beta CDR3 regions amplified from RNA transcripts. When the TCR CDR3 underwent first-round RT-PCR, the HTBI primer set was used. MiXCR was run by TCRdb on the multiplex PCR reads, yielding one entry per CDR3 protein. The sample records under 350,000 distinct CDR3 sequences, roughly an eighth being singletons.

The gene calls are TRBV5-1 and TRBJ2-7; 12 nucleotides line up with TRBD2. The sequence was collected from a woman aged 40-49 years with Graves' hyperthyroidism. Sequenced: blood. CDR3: CASSSTSGRTEQYF. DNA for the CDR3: TGCGCCAGCAGCTCGACTAGCGGGAGAACCGAGCAGTACTTC.